The clone carrying this T cell receptor (beta chain) was recorded many times. Its specificity is not known. Read coverage stops 3 residues before the CDR3 terminus; the germline J gene supplies the remainder. This sample is part of a study of T cell clonality in common variable immunodeficiency. The germline V gene encodes CDR1 SGHRS and CDR2 YFSETQ. V was pared by 3 bases and J by 5 bases, with 6 bases of the junction left unmatched. The CDR3 runs 15 residues. Sequencing used immunoSEQ multiplex PCR; TCRdb keeps in-frame clones, though not all of them. The sample includes tens of thousands of clones, none of them occurring once. Overall study results and limits: Reportedly, TCR beta sequences from common variable immunodeficiency showed fewer deletions and N-nucleotide insertions. The cause of increased CVID clonality remains unclear without subpopulation sequencing. Patient heterogeneity in the CVID cohort limited correlations between repertoire features and clinical complications.

Sequenced input: peripheral blood mononuclear cells. The sequence was collected from a person between 18 and 69 years old in good health. The chain couples TRBV5-1 to TRBJ2-1; 9 bases map to TRBD1. CDR3 sequence: CASSSGQGIDNEQFF. The DNA read from the CDR3 is TGCGCCAGCAGCTCGGGACAGGGTATAGACAATGAG.